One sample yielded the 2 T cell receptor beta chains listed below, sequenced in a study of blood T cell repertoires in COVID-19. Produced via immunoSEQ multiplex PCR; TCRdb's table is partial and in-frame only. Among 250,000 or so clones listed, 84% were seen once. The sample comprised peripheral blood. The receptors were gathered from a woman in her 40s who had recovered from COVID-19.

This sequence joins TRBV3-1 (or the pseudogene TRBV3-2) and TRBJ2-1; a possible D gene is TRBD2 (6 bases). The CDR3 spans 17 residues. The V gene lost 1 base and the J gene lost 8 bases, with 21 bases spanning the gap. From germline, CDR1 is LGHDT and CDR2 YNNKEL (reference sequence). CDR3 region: CASSQGLDRLRVHEQFF. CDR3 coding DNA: TGTGCCAGCAGCCAAGGACTAGATCGCCTGAGGGTCCATGAGCAGTTCTTC.

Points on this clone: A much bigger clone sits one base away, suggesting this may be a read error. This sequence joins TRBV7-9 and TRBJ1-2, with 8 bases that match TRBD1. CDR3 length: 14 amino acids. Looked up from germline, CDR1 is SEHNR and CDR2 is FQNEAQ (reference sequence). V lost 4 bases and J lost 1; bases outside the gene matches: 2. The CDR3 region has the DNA TGTGCCAGCAGCTATGGACAGGGTAACTATGGCTACACCTTC. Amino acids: CASSYGQGNYGYTF.